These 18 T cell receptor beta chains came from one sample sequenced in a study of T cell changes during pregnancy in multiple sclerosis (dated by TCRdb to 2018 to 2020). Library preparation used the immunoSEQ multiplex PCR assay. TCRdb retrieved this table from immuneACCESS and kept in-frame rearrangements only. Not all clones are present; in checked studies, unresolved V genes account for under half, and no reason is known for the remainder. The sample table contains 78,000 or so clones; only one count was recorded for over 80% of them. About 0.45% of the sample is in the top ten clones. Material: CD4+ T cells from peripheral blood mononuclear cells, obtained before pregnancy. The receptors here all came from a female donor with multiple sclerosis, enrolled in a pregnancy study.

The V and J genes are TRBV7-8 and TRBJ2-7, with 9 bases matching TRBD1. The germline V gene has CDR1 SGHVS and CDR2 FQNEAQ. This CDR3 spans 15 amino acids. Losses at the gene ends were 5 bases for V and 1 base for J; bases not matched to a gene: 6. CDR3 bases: TGTGCCAGCAGCCGAGGGGGGACAGGGTCCTACGAGCAGTACTTC. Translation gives CASSRGGTGSYEQYF.

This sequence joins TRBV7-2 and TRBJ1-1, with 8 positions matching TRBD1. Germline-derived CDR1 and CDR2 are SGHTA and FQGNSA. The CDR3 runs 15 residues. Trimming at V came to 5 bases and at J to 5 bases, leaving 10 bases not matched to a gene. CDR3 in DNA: TGTGCCAGCAGCCCTGATGGACAGGGCTTAACTGAAGCTTTCTTT. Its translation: CASSPDGQGLTEAFF.

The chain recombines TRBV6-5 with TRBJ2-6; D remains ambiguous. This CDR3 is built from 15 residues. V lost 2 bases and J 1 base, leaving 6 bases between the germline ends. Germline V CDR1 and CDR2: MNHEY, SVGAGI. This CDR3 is CASSYGLSGANVLTF. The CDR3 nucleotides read TGTGCCAGCAGTTACGGCCTTTCTGGGGCCAACGTCCTGACTTTC.

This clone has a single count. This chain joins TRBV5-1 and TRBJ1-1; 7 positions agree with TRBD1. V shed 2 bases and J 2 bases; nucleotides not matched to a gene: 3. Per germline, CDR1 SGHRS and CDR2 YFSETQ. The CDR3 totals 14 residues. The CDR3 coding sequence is TGCGCCAGCAGCTTTGAGGGGGCCAACACTGAAGCTTTCTTT. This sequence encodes CASSFEGANTEAFF. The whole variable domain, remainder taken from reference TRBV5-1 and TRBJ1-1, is KAGVTQTPRYLIKTRGQQVTLSCSPISGHRSVSWYQQTPGQGLQFLFEYFSETQRNKGNFPGRFSGRQFSNSRSEMNVSTLELGDSALYLCASSFEGANTEAFFGQGTRLTVV.

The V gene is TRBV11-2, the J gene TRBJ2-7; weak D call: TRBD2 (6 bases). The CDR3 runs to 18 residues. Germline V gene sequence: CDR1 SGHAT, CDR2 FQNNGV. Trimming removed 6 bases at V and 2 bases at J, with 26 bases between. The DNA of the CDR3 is TGTGCCAGCAGACCGACGGGCCCACGGGCGGGGCTTACCTACGAGCAGTACTTC. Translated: CASRPTGPRAGLTYEQYF.

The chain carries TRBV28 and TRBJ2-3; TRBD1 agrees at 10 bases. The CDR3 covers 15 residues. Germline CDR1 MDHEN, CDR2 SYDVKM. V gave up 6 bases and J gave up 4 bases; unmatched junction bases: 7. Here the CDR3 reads CASSLPDRGADTQYF. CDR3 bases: TGTGCCAGCAGCCTGCCGGACAGGGGGGCAGATACGCAGTATTTT.

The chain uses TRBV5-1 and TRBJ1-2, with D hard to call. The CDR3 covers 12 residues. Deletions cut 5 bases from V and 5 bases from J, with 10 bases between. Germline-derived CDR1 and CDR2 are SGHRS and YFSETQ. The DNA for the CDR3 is TGCGCCAGCAGTCCGGACTGGTATGGCTACACCTTC. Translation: CASSPDWYGYTF.

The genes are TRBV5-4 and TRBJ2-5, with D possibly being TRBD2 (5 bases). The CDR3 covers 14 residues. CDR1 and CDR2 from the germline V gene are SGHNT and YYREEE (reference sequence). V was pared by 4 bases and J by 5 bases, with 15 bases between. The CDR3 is CASSLDSLPETQYF. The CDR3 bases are TGTGCCAGCAGCCTGGACTCTCTTCCGGAGACCCAGTACTTC.

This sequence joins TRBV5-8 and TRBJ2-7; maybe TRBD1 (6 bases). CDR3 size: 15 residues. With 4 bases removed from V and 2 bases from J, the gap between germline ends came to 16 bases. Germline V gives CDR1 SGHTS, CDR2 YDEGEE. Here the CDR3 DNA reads TGTGCCAGCAGCGGACCGGGACACGGTACCTACGAGCAGTACTTC. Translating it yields CASSGPGHGTYEQYF.

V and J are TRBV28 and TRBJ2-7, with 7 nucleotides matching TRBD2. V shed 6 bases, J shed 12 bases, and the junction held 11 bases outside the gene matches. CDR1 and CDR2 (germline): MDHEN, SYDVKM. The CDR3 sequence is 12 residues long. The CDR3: CASSPTSREWYF. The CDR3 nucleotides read TGTGCCAGCAGCCCGACTAGCCGGGAATGGTACTTC.

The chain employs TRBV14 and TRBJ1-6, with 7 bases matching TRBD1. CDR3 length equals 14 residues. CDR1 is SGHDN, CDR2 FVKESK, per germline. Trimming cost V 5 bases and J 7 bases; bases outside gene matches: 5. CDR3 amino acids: CASSSGTENSPLHF. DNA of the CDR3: TGTGCCAGCAGCTCTGGGACAGAAAATTCACCCCTCCACTTT.

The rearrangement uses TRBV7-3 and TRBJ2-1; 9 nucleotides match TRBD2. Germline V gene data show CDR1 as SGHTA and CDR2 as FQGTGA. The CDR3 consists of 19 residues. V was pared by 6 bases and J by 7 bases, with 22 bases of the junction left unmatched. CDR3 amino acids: CASSHIGGGRAALSNEQFF. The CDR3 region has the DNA TGTGCCAGCAGTCATATAGGAGGCGGGAGGGCCGCTTTGAGTAATGAGCAGTTCTTC.

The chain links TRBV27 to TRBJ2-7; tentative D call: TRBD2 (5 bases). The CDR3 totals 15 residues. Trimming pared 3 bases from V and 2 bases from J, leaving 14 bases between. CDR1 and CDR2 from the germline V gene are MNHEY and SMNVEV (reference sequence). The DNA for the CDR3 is TGTGCCAGCAGTTTTTCCGGGGTCGATCCCTACGAGCAGTACTTC. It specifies CASSFSGVDPYEQYF.

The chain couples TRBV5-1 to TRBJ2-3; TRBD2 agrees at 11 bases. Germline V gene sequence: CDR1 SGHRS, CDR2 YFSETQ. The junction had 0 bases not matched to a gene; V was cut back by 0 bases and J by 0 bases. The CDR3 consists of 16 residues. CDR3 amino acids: CASSLGLAGSTDTQYF. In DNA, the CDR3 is TGCGCCAGCAGCTTGGGACTAGCGGGAAGCACAGATACGCAGTATTTT.

For the CDR3, the DNA is TGTGCCAGCAGCTCGGGACTAGGGGAGACCCAGTACTTC. It yields the protein CASSSGLGETQYF. The rearrangement uses TRBV11-2 and TRBJ2-5; 8 nucleotides match TRBD2. Unmatched junction bases numbered 3, after V lost 4 bases and J lost 5 bases. The CDR3 length is 13 residues. CDR1 SGHAT and CDR2 FQNNGV come from the germline V gene.

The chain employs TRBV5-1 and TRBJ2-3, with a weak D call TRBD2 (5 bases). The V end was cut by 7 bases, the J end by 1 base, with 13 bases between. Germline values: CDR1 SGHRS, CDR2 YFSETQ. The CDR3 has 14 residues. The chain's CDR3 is CASARAWGTDTQYF. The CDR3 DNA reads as TGCGCCAGCGCGCGGGCGTGGGGCACAGATACGCAGTATTTT. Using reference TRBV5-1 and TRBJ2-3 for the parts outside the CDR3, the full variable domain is KAGVTQTPRYLIKTRGQQVTLSCSPISGHRSVSWYQQTPGQGLQFLFEYFSETQRNKGNFPGRFSGRQFSNSRSEMNVSTLELGDSALYLCASARAWGTDTQYFGPGTRLTVL.

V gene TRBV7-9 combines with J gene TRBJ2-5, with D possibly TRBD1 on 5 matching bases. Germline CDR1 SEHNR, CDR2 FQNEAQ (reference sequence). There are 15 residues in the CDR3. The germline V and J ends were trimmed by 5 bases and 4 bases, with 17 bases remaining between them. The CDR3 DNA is TGTGCCAGCAGCGGAACAGGAGTCGGTGGAGAGACCCAGTACTTC. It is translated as CASSGTGVGGETQYF.

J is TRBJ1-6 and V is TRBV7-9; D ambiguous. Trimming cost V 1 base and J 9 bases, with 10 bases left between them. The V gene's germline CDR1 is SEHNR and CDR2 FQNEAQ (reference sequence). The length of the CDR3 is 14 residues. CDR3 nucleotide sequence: TGTGCCAGCAGCTTAGATCGGTCGGGTTCACCCCTCCACTTT. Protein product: CASSLDRSGSPLHF.